This T cell receptor beta chain was recovered during a study of Ad26.COV2.S vaccination and SARS-CoV-2 variants. V was pared by 8 bases and J by 1 base, with 12 bases of the junction left unmatched. The CDR3 consists of 16 residues. Germline V gene lookup returns CDR1 KGHDR and CDR2 SFDVKD. The treatment is: roughly 18 received Ad26.COV2.S at low or high dose, single or two shots; roughly five received placebo; per-sample allocation not given. Samples came from day 63 after the first vaccine or placebo injection. Boston provided a donor who was an adult aged 18-55 years. Measured with immunoSEQ multiplex PCR; TCRdb has only the in-frame clones, and not every one. The sample has 350,000 to 450,000 clones; about 92% are singletons.

The sequence derives from a person between 18 and 65 years old who received the Ad26.COV2.S COVID-19 vaccine or a placebo. This chain connects TRBV24-1 to TRBJ1-1, with TRBD1 matching 7 bases. The source material was peripheral blood, sampled in a trial of Ad26.COV2.S vaccine versus placebo. Here the CDR3 DNA reads TGTGCCACCACCCTCGCCGGGGGGACAGCGAACACTGAAGCTTTCTTT. Protein: CATTLAGGTANTEAFF.